A single sample is the source of the 25 T cell receptor beta chains below, sequenced in a study of T cells in Graves' hyperthyroidism and ophthalmopathy. Researchers amplified the TCR beta CDR3 regions from RNA transcripts. HTBI primers were used for first-round RT-PCR of the TCR CDR3. TCRdb itself ran the multiplex PCR reads through MiXCR, one entry per CDR3 protein. Among some 620,000 distinct CDR3 sequences listed, around 15% were seen once. Sequenced input: blood. The receptor source for this set is a woman in her 30s with Graves' hyperthyroidism.

This clonotype was recorded many times. The V and J genes are TRBV2 and TRBJ1-1; D gene unclear. The germline CDR1 and CDR2 sequences are SNHLY and FYNNEI. The CDR3 runs 14 residues. The V and J ends lost 4 bases and 4 bases respectively, with 13 bases between them. CDR3 loop: CASSGLTTATEAFF. CDR3 coding DNA: TGTGCCAGCAGTGGACTGACAACTGCCACTGAAGCTTTCTTT.

This clonotype was counted at least ten times. V gene TRBV12-3 or TRBV12-4 combines with J gene TRBJ1-5; the D gene is possibly TRBD1 (5 bases). The CDR3 runs to 16 residues. V lost 3 bases, J lost 2 bases, and 14 bases lay in between. CDR3 amino acids: CASSFQGRLGNQPQHF. The CDR3 coding sequence is TGTGCCAGCAGTTTCCAGGGCCGATTGGGCAATCAGCCCCAGCATTTT.

J is TRBJ1-3 and V is TRBV12-3 or TRBV12-4; tentative D call: TRBD1 (6 bases). There are 14 residues in the CDR3. V shed 3 bases and J shed 3 bases, with 9 bases lying between them. In DNA, the CDR3 is TGTGCCAGCAGTTTTTCAGGGGATGGAAACACCATATATTTT. Translated: CASSFSGDGNTIYF.

J is TRBJ2-4 and V is TRBV3-1; 7 nucleotides match TRBD2. The junction had 16 bases not matched to a gene; V was cut back by 3 bases and J by 8 bases. The CDR3 spans 17 residues. Germline values: CDR1 LGHDT, CDR2 YNNKEL (reference sequence). CDR3 residues: CASSHADAGRAWDIQYF. Written as DNA, the CDR3 is TGTGCCAGCAGCCACGCAGACGCAGGGAGGGCTTGGGACATTCAGTACTTC.

This clonotype has ten or more counts. The chain combines TRBV20-1 with TRBJ2-1; perhaps TRBD2 as D (6 bases). Trimming cost V 6 bases and J 0 bases, with 18 bases left between them. The CDR3 has 16 residues. Germline V gives CDR1 DFQATT, CDR2 SNEGSKA (reference sequence). For the CDR3, the DNA is TGCAGTGCCCCGGGCCCCCGGGACTTCTCCTACAATGAGCAGTTCTTC. It specifies CSAPGPRDFSYNEQFF.

As DNA, the CDR3 is TGCAGTGCTAGCCCGACTAGCGGGAGGGCCAGTGAGCAGTTCTTC. Translation gives CSASPTSGRASEQFF. This chain uses TRBV20-1 with TRBJ2-1; 14 bases map to TRBD2. V lost 3 bases, J lost 9 bases, and 7 bases stayed unmatched. The CDR3 has 15 residues. Germline CDR1 reads DFQATT; CDR2 reads SNEGSKA (reference sequence).

V usage is TRBV6-2 or TRBV6-3 and J usage is TRBJ2-7; 8 bases align to TRBD2. This CDR3 has 15 amino acids. The trim removed 5 bases at V and 4 bases at J, leaving 10 bases unmatched. Germline CDR1 is MNHEY and CDR2 is SVGEGT. CDR3 coding DNA: TGTGCCAGCAGTACCTACTGGACTAGCAGATACGAGCAGTACTTC. Its translation: CASSTYWTSRYEQYF.

This clonotype was picked up many times. The rearrangement joins TRBV20-1 to TRBJ1-5; TRBD1 might be the D (6 bases). Trimming took off 1 base at V and 2 bases at J, with 6 bases between the two ends. The germline V gene has CDR1 DFQATT and CDR2 SNEGSKA (reference sequence). The CDR3 runs 13 residues. The DNA of the CDR3 is TGCAGTGCTAGAGGGACAGGCAATCAGCCCCAGCATTTT. Its translation is CSARGTGNQPQHF.

This clonotype was detected ten times or more. This chain's CDR3 is CSAREPPPQETQYF. The DNA of the CDR3 is TGCAGTGCCCGGGAGCCACCGCCCCAAGAGACCCAGTACTTC. The chain has TRBV20-1 and TRBJ2-5, with a tentative D call TRBD2 (6 bases). Per the germline V gene, CDR1 is DFQATT and CDR2 is SNEGSKA (reference sequence). CDR3 length equals 14 residues. Between the trimmed V and J ends, which lost 6 bases and 1 base, there was a span of 15 bases.

This clonotype was seen ten or more times. The chain uses TRBV20-1 and TRBJ1-5; perhaps TRBD1 as D (5 bases). The V end was cut by 4 bases, the J end by 3 bases, with 13 bases between. Germline lookup yields CDR1 DFQATT and CDR2 SNEGSKA (reference sequence). This CDR3 is built from 14 residues. The CDR3 DNA reads TGCAGTGCTAAAGCGACAGAGCTCAATCAGCCCCAGCATTTT. The encoded protein is CSAKATELNQPQHF.

This clonotype has just a few counts. This chain connects TRBV12-3 or TRBV12-4 to TRBJ2-1, with D perhaps TRBD2 (6 bases). The V gene lost 3 bases and the J gene lost 9 bases, with 18 bases spanning the gap. This CDR3 comprises 15 residues. This CDR3 is CASSLEGGHLGEQFF. In DNA form, the CDR3 reads TGTGCCAGCAGTTTGGAGGGAGGCCACCTCGGTGAGCAGTTCTTC.

The table lists this clonotype with many counts. This chain connects TRBV13 to TRBJ2-7; D might be TRBD1 (5 bases). Germline assignment: CDR1 PRHDT and CDR2 FYEKMQ (reference sequence). The V end was cut by 4 bases, the J end by 3 bases, with 10 bases between. This CDR3 comprises 13 residues. CDR3 bases: TGTGCCAGCAGCTCCCCCCAGGGCTACGAGCAGTACTTC. Translating it yields CASSSPQGYEQYF.

The chain has TRBV6-1 and TRBJ2-7; D remains unclear. Between the trimmed V and J ends, which lost 8 bases and 3 bases, there was a span of 5 bases. This CDR3 is 10 amino acids long. Per the germline V gene, CDR1 is MNHNS and CDR2 is SASEGT. This CDR3 reads CASFLYEQYF. CDR3 in DNA: TGTGCCAGCTTCCTCTACGAGCAGTACTTC.

V is TRBV6-1 and J is TRBJ2-1; 9 nucleotides agree with TRBD2. Germline CDR1 MNHNS, CDR2 SASEGT. The CDR3 length is 16 residues. The trim removed 6 bases at V and 5 bases at J, leaving 11 bases unmatched. CDR3 sequence reads: CASSPVAGGWDNEQFF. Written as DNA, the CDR3 is TGTGCCAGCAGCCCCGTGGCGGGAGGGTGGGACAATGAGCAGTTCTTC.

This clonotype was observed at least ten times. The chain combines TRBV3-1 with TRBJ1-5; the D is unclear. The length of the CDR3 is 14 residues. From germline, CDR1 is LGHDT and CDR2 YNNKEL (reference sequence). V shed 1 base and J shed 5 bases, with 9 bases lying between them. The CDR3: CASSQAGWDQPQHF. The CDR3 region has the DNA TGTGCCAGCAGCCAAGCTGGGTGGGATCAGCCCCAGCATTTT.

V and J are TRBV3-1 and TRBJ2-1, with TRBD2 as a possible D gene (6 bases). With 5 bases removed from V and 5 bases from J, the gap between germline ends came to 22 bases. CDR3 length: 17 amino acids. Germline loops: CDR1 LGHDT, CDR2 YNNKEL (reference sequence). In nucleotides, the CDR3 is TGTGCCAGCAGCTCGAAAAGGACTACCGGTTTCGACAATGAGCAGTTCTTC. Amino acid sequence: CASSSKRTTGFDNEQFF.

The chain carries TRBV25-1 and TRBJ2-7, with D maybe TRBD1 (6 bases). The CDR3 is made up of 14 amino acids. The germline V gene encodes CDR1 MGHDK and CDR2 SYGVNS. The germline V and J ends were trimmed by 9 bases and 3 bases, with 18 bases remaining between them. The chain's CDR3 is CASIIPGHIYEQYF. CDR3 nucleotide sequence: TGTGCCAGTATAATACCGGGACACATCTACGAGCAGTACTTC.

This clonotype was detected ten times or more. The genes are TRBV5-6 and TRBJ2-1; no reliable D call. CDR1 is SGHDT, CDR2 YYEEEE, per germline. CDR3 length: 15 amino acids. The germline V and J ends were trimmed by 1 base and 0 bases, with 8 bases remaining between them. The CDR3 nucleotides read TGTGCCAGCAGCTTGCGGCGGAGCTCCTACAATGAGCAGTTCTTC. Encoded protein: CASSLRRSSYNEQFF.

Ten or more counts support this clonotype. The rearrangement joins TRBV2 to TRBJ1-5, with 8 bases lining up with TRBD1. This CDR3 is built from 14 residues. The germline CDR1 and CDR2 sequences are SNHLY and FYNNEI. The V segment lost 6 bases and the J segment 5 bases; nucleotides outside the gene matches: 6. CDR3 residues: CASSVRGPHQPQHF. The CDR3 nucleotides read TGTGCCAGCAGCGTCAGGGGGCCCCATCAGCCCCAGCATTTT.

This clonotype has only a few counts. The chain has TRBV9 and TRBJ2-1, with TRBD2 matching 9 bases. V shed 0 bases, J shed 8 bases, and the junction held 6 bases outside the gene matches. Per germline, CDR1 SGDLS and CDR2 YYNGEE. This CDR3 comprises 15 residues. CDR3 amino acids: CASSVVLAGRYEQFF. CDR3 coding DNA: TGTGCCAGCAGCGTAGTGCTAGCGGGAAGATATGAGCAGTTCTTC.

This clonotype appeared a few times. This rearrangement joins TRBV5-1 to TRBJ2-4, with D perhaps matching TRBD1 (5 bases). The CDR3 has 14 residues. The germline V gene encodes CDR1 SGHRS and CDR2 YFSETQ. V was pared by 4 bases and J by 4 bases, with 12 bases between. CDR3 bases: TGCGCCAGCAGCGTTTCAGGGATAAAAAACATTCAGTACTTC. As protein: CASSVSGIKNIQYF.

The CDR3 protein is CASSWVSGSYYEQYF. The CDR3 region has the DNA TGTGCCAGCAGCTGGGTGAGCGGGAGTTATTACGAGCAGTACTTC. This chain connects TRBV11-2 to TRBJ2-7; 8 bases match TRBD2. With 4 bases clipped from V and 4 bases from J, the junction kept 9 bases outside the gene matches. The germline V gene has CDR1 SGHAT and CDR2 FQNNGV. The CDR3 length is 15 residues.

This clonotype was picked up many times. The chain is built from TRBV3-1 and TRBJ1-1, with D hard to call. From germline, CDR1 is LGHDT and CDR2 YNNKEL (reference sequence). The V end lost 1 base, the J end lost 0 bases, and 3 bases lay between the germline ends. The CDR3 contains 13 residues. The CDR3: CASSQVVNTEAFF. CDR3 nucleotides: TGTGCCAGCAGCCAAGTGGTGAACACTGAAGCTTTCTTT.

This clonotype was found a few times. The gene calls are TRBV12-3 or TRBV12-4 and TRBJ1-6, with D tentatively TRBD1 (6 bases). The CDR3 has 14 residues. V gave up 5 bases and J gave up 8 bases, with 13 bases separating them. The CDR3 sequence is CASSESGADSPLHF. CDR3 DNA: TGTGCCAGCAGTGAGTCGGGGGCTGATTCACCCCTCCACTTT.

With respect to this clonotype: A read error may explain this, as a much larger clone is one base away. The V call is TRBV6-2 or TRBV6-3, the J call TRBJ2-7; the D gene is possibly TRBD2 (5 bases). V was cut by 10 bases and J by 9 bases, with 16 bases left in between. This CDR3 spans 11 amino acids. Germline lookup yields CDR1 MNHEY and CDR2 SVGEGT. CDR3 residues: CAISDSDGQYF. As DNA, the CDR3 is TGTGCCATCAGCGATAGCGACGGGCAGTACTTC.